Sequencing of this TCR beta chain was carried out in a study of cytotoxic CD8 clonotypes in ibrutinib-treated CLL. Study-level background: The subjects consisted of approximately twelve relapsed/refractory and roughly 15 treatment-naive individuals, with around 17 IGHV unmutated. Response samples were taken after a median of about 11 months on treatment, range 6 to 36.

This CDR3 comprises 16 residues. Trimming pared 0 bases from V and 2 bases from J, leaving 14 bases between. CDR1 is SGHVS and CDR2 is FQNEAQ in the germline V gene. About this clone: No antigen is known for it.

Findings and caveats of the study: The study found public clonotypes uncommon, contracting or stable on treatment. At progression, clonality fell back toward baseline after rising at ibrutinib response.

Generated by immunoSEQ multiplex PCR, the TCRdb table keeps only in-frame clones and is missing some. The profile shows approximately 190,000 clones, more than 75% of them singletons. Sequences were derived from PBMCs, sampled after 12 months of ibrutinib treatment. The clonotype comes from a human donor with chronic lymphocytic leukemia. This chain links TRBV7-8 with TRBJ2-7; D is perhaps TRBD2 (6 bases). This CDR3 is CASSLAPTEGTYEQYF. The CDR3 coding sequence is TGTGCCAGCAGCTTAGCCCCCACGGAGGGCACCTACGAGCAGTACTTC.